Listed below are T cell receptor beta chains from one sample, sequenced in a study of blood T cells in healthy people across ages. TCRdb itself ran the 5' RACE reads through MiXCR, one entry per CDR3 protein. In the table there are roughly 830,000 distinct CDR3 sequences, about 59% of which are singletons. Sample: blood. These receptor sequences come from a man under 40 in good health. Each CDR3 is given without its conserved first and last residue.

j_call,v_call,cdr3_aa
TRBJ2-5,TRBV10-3,ASGQVEETQY
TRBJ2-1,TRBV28,ASSLLRGVGNEQF
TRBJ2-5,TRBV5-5,ASSPTSGTALQETQY
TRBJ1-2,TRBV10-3,AISERADLNYGYT
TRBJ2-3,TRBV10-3,AISGEPTFTDTQY
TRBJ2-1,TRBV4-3,ASSQITSYEQF
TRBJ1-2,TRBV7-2,ASSLFSGDHGYT
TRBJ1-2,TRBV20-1,SATQQGKSNYGYT
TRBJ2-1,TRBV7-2,AGSLVSSSAYNEQF
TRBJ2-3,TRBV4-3,ASSQGLAGGTSSTDTQY
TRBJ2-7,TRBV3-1,ASSRWGPTLYEQY
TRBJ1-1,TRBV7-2,ASRARRGRTEAF
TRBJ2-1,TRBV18,ASSLGGQSGGEFGEQF
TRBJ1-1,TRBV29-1,SVDDSLAF
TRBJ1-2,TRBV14,ASSPGSARYGYT
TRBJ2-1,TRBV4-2,ASSLGSGGGGTAEQF
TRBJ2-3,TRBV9,AGSVDPPGQGGGGTQY
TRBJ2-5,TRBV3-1,ASSLHRDIQETQY
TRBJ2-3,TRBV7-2,ASSLPDRDDTDTQY
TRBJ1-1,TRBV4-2,ASSPRGQINTEAF
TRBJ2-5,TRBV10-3,AISESQGLQETQY
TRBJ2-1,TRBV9,ASSVETSGGSYNEQF
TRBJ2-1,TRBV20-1,SAALAGVTYKEQF
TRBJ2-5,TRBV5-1,ASSGGIQETQY
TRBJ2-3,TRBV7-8,ASRSGNSGSTDTQY
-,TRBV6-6,ASSLTSPDEQY
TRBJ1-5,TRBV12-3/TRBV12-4,ASSFLRVGDTPGQPQH
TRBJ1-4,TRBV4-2,ASSQVLWEKLF
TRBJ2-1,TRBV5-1,ASSLADGDREQF
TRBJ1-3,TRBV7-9,ASSRGGSGNTIY
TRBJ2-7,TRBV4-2,ASSQGLRGIPGYEQY